This T cell receptor beta chain was sequenced in a study of human T cells and chemical hapten exposure. In the study overall: An approximately 2 cm by approximately 2 cm inner upper arm patch received 2% DPC for sensitization. Patch tests applied 0.01% DPC to the upper back and were scored after 6 days. Slight differences in pooled library volume were the main source of varying TCR yields across samples.

Time point defined: patch test 3, about 24 weeks after DPC sensitization. As to treatment: therapeutic diphenylcyclopropenone sensitization with weekly scalp DPC. Suited to DPC and affected by alopecia, the donors ranged from 18 to 70 years old. TCRdb redid the calling of the RACE reads with MiXCR, one entry per CDR3 protein. The sample has 95,000 to 150,000 distinct CDR3 sequences; about 10% are singletons. There are 13 residues in the CDR3. Germline V gene sequence: CDR1 SQVTM, CDR2 ANQGSEA. This clonotype was counted ten times or more. The clonotype originates from a woman aged 45-65 years with alopecia areata. Some clones in this sample may be carry-over from other donors' samples. The material sequenced was whole blood, taken in connection with sensitization to the hapten diphenylcyclopropenone (DPC). This chain links TRBV29-1 with TRBJ2-3, with 9 positions matching TRBD2. The chain's CDR3 is CSVTSGYLDTQYF. The CDR3 DNA sequence: TGCAGTGTGACTAGCGGCTACTTAGATACGCAGTATTTT.